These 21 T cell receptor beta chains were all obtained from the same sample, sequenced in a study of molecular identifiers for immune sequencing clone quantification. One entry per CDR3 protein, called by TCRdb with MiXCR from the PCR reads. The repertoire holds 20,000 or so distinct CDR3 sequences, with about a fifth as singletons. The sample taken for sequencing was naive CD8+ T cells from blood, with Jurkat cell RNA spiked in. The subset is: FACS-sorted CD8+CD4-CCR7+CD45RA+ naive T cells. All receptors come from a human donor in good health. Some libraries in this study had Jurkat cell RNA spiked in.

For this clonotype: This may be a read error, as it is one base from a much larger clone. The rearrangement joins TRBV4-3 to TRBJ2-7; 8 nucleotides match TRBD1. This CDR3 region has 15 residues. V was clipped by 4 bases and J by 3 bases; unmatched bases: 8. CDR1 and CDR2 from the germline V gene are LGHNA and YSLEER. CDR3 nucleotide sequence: TGCGCCAGCAGCCGTGGGCCAGGGGGCGGCTACGAGCAGTACTTC. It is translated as CASSRGPGGGYEQYF.

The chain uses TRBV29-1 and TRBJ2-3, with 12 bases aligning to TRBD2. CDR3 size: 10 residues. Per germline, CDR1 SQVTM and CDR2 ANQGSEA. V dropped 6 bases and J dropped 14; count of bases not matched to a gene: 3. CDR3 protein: CSVGLAGLYF. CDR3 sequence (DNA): TGCAGCGTAGGACTAGCGGGACTGTATTTT.

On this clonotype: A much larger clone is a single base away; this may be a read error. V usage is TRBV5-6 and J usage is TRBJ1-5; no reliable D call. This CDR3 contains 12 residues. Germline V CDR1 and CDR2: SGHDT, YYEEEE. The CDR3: CASSVNNQPRHF. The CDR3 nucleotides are TGTGCCAGCAGCGTAAACAATCAGCCCCGGCATTTT.

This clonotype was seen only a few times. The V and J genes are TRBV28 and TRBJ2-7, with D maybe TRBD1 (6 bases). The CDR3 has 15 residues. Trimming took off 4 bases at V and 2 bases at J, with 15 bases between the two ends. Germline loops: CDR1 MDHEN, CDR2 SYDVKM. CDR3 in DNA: TGTGCCAGCAGTTGGGGGCAGACAGGAGCCTACGAGCAGTACTTC. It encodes CASSWGQTGAYEQYF.

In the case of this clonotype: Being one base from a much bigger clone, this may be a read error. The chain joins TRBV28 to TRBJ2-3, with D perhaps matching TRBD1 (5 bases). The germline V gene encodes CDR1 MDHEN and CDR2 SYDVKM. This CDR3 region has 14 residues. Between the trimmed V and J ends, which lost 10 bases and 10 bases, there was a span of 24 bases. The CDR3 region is CAIENKGVGAAQYF. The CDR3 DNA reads TGTGCCATCGAGAACAAAGGGGTAGGGGCCGCGCAGTATTTT.

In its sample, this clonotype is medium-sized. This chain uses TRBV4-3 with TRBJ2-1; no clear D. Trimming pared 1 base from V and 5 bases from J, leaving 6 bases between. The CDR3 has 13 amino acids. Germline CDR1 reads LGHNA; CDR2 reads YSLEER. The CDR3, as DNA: TGCGCCAGCAGCCAAGTACCCCACAATGAGCAGTTCTTC. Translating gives CASSQVPHNEQFF.

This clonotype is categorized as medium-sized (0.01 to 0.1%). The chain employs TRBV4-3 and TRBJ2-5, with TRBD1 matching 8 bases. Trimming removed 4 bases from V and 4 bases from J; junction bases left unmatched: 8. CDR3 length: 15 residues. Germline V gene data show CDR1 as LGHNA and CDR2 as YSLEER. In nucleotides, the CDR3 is TGCGCCAGCAGCCGTAAGACAGGGGCGGGAGAGACCCAGTACTTC. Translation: CASSRKTGAGETQYF.

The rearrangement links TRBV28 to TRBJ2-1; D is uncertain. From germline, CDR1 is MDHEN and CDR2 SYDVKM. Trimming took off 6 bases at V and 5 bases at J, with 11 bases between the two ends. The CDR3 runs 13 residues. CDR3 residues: CASSSPHDNEQFF. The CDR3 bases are TGTGCCAGCAGCTCACCCCATGACAATGAGCAGTTCTTC.

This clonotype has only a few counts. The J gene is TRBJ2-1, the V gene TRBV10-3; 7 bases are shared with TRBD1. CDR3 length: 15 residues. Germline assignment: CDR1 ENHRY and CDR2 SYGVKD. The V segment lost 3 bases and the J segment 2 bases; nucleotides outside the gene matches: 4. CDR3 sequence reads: CAISEWDSPYNEQFF. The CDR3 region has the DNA TGTGCCATCAGTGAATGGGACAGCCCCTACAATGAGCAGTTCTTC.

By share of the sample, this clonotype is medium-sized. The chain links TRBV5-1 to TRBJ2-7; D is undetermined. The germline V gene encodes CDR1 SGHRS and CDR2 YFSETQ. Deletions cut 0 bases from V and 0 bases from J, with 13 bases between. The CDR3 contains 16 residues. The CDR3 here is CASSLVVADPSYEQYF. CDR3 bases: TGCGCCAGCAGCTTGGTCGTGGCGGATCCCTCCTACGAGCAGTACTTC.

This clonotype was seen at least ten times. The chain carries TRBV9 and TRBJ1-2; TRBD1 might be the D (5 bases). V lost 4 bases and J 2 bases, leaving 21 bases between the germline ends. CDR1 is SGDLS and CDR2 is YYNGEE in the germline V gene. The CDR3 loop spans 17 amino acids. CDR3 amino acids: CASSPWDGLSSNYGYTF. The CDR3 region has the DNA TGTGCCAGCAGCCCGTGGGACGGCCTTTCCTCAAACTATGGCTACACCTTC.

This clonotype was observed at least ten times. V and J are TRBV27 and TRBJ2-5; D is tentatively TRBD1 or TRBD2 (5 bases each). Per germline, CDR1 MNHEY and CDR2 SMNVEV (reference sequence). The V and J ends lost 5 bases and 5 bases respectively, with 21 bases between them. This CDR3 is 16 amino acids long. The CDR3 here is CASSPPSGARRETQYF. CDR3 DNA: TGTGCCAGCAGTCCCCCTTCCGGGGCCCGGAGGGAGACCCAGTACTTC.

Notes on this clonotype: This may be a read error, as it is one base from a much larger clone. CDR3 sequence: CASSLGQADYEQHF. DNA for the CDR3: TGTGCCAGCAGCTTAGGACAGGCAGACTACGAGCAGCACTTC. The chain has TRBV5-6 and TRBJ2-7; 7 bases match TRBD1. Germline V CDR1 and CDR2: SGHDT, YYEEEE. The CDR3 totals 14 residues.

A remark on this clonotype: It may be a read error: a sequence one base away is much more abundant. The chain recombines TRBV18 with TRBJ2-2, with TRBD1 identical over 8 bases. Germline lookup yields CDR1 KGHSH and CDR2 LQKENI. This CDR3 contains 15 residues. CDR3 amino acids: CASSPRTGNTGELLF. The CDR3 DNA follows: TGTGCCAGCTCACCGCGGACAGGGAACACCGGGGAGCTGCTTTTT.

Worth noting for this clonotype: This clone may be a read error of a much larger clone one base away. CDR3 coding DNA: TGTGCCAGCAGGGCAGGGGGCTGGAAAGAGGCCCAGTACTTC. Translated: CASRAGGWKEAQYF. V gene TRBV28 combines with J gene TRBJ2-5; 8 nucleotides align to TRBD1. The CDR3 spans 14 residues. Germline V gives CDR1 MDHEN, CDR2 SYDVKM.

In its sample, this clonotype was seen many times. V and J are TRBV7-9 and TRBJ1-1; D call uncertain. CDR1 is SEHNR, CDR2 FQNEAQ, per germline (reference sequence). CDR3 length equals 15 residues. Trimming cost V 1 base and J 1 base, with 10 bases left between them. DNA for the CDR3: TGTGCCAGCAGCTTAGTTATCGGAGAGAACACTGAAGCTTTCTTT. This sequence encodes CASSLVIGENTEAFF.

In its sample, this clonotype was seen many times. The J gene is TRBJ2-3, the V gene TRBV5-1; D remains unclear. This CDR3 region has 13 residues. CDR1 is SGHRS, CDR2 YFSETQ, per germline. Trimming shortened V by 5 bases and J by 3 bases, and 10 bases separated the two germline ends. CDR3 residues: CASSRGPTDTQYF. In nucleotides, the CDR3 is TGCGCCAGCAGTCGCGGACCTACAGATACGCAGTATTTT.

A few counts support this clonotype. In DNA, the CDR3 is TGTGCCAGCAGCCAAGAACAGATGGGTCAGGGGGCACGGGAGCAGTACTTC. The encoded protein is CASSQEQMGQGAREQYF. The V and J genes are TRBV4-2 and TRBJ2-7; 8 positions agree with TRBD1. Germline-derived CDR1 and CDR2 are LGHNA and YNFKEQ. V gave up 0 bases and J gave up 7 bases; unmatched junction bases: 14. The CDR3 runs to 17 residues.

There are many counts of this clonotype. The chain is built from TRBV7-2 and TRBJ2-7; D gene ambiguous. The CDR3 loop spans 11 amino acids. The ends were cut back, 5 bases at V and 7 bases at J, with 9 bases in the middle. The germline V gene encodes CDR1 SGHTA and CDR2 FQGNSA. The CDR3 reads CASSIGPEQYF. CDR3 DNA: TGTGCCAGCAGCATTGGTCCGGAGCAGTACTTC.

DNA for the CDR3: TGTGCCAGCAGTAAAGAGACCCAGTACTTC. It specifies CASSKETQYF. V and J are TRBV2 and TRBJ2-5, with no clear D. CDR3 length: 10 amino acids. Germline lookup yields CDR1 SNHLY and CDR2 FYNNEI. V lost 5 bases and J lost 3, with 1 base in between.

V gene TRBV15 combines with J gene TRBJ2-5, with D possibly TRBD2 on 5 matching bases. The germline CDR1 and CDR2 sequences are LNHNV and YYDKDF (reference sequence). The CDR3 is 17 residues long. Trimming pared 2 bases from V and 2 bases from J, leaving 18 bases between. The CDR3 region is CATSRYPRERLQETQYF. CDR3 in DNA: TGTGCCACCAGCAGATACCCCCGAGAGCGGTTACAAGAGACCCAGTACTTC.